The 5 T cell receptor beta chains reported below all come from one sample, sequenced in a study of graft-versus-host responses after intestinal transplantation. The repertoire was sequenced with immunoSEQ multiplex PCR; TCRdb's copy has only in-frame clones and lacks some. The sample lists fewer than 90,000 clones, about 94% occurring once. The antigens for these receptors are not known. This specimen consisted of unstimulated CD4+ T cells sorted from spleen or lymph node cells, obtained before transplant. The source of these receptors is a human donor who was the organ donor for an intestinal transplant.

The chain couples TRBV28 to TRBJ1-3; D call uncertain. The ends were cut back, 5 bases at V and 4 bases at J, with 3 bases in the middle. Germline V gives CDR1 MDHEN, CDR2 SYDVKM. The length of the CDR3 is 11 residues. The CDR3 nucleotides are TGTGCCAGCAGTCGGGGAAACACCATATATTTT. Translation: CASSRGNTIYF.

This clone has just one count. The chain carries TRBV7-3 and TRBJ2-3; 8 positions match TRBD2. CDR3 length: 14 amino acids. V was clipped by 5 bases and J by 6 bases; unmatched bases: 7. Germline lookup yields CDR1 SGHTA and CDR2 FQGTGA. CDR3 residues: CASSPGLVSDTQYF. CDR3 DNA: TGTGCCAGCAGCCCGGGACTAGTATCGGATACGCAGTATTTT. The full variable domain, rest sourced from reference TRBV7-3 and TRBJ2-3, is GAGVSQTPSNKVTEKGKYVELRCDPISGHTALYWYRQSLGQGPEFLIYFQGTGAADDSGLPNDRFFAVRPEGSVSTLKIQRTERGDSAVYLCASSPGLVSDTQYFGPGTRLTVL.

The chain carries TRBV7-2 and TRBJ2-3; 8 bases fit TRBD2. The CDR3 length is 16 residues. V trimming: 3 bases; J trimming: 0 bases; junction bases outside the gene matches: 5. The germline CDR1 and CDR2 sequences are SGHTA and FQGNSA. CDR3 amino acids: CASSLFASGSTDTQYF. The CDR3 bases are TGTGCCAGCAGCTTGTTCGCTAGCGGGAGCACAGATACGCAGTATTTT.

The J gene is TRBJ1-5, the V gene TRBV6-1; a possible D gene is TRBD1 (5 bases). With 6 bases removed from V and 6 bases from J, the gap between germline ends came to 15 bases. The germline V gene has CDR1 MNHNS and CDR2 SASEGT. The CDR3 covers 14 residues. This CDR3 reads CASSQGALSQPQHF. In nucleotides, the CDR3 is TGTGCCAGCAGCCAGGGCGCGTTGAGTCAGCCCCAGCATTTT.

This sequence joins TRBV19 and TRBJ1-5, with D possibly TRBD1 on 5 matching bases. CDR1 and CDR2 from the germline V gene are LNHDA and SQIVND (reference sequence). The CDR3 spans 15 residues. V dropped 3 bases and J dropped 2 bases, with 11 bases sitting between them. In nucleotides, the CDR3 is TGTGCCAGTAGTATCGTGGGGGGAGGCAATCAGCCCCAGCATTTT. The encoded protein is CASSIVGGGNQPQHF.